This T cell receptor (beta chain) was captured in a study of control samples from healthy donors and cancer patients. Trimming shortened V by 1 base and J by 5 bases, and 24 bases separated the two germline ends. Germline V gives CDR1 SGDLS, CDR2 YYNGEE. The CDR3 contains 18 residues. The protocol was immunoSEQ multiplex PCR, while the TCRdb copy is restricted to in-frame clones and leaves out a portion. The table lists tens of thousands of clones, 91% of them singletons, with 12% in the top ten. The sequencing sample was made of PBMCs. The receptor was derived from a man aged 50-59 years with lung cancer. The V gene is TRBV9, the J gene TRBJ2-5; perhaps TRBD1 as D (7 bases). CDR3 DNA: TGTGCCAGCAGCGTAAGGGGGCGACAGGGCCTGAGCGGGGAGACCCAGTACTTC. Translating gives CASSVRGRQGLSGETQYF.